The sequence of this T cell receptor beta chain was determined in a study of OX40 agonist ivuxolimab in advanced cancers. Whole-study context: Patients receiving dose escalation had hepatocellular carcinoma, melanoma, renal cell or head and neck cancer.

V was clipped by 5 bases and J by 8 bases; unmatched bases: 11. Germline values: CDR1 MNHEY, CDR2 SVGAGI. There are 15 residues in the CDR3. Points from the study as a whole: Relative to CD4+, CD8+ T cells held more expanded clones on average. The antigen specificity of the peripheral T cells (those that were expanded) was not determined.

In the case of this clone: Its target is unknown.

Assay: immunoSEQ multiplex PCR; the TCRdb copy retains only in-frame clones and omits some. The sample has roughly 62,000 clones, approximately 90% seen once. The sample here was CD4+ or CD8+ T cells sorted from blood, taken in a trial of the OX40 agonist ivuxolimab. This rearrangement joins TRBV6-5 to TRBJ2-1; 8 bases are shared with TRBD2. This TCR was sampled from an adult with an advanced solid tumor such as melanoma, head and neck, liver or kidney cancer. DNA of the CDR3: TGTGCCAGCAGTCCCCACAGCGGGAGTAAGGATGAGCAGTTCTTC. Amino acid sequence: CASSPHSGSKDEQFF.